This section outlines one TCR beta chain sequence together with its context. Antigen: not known. This sample was taken from a study of cytomegalovirus exposure and HLA in healthy donors. Study summary: Prior work identified some 120 million unique TCR beta sequences in roughly 180 million T cells.

Findings and caveats of the study: What was likely a sequencing artifact was a cluster of highly shared sequence variants.

Both 60 Vbeta primers and 13 Jbeta primers went into the PCR. Sequenced by immunoSEQ multiplex PCR; TCRdb stores in-frame clones only, minus some. This sample yields about 150,000 clones, of which approximately 84% are seen a single time; roughly 2.3% belongs to the top ten. Germline CDR1 reads PRHDT; CDR2 reads FYEKMQ (reference sequence). The J segment lost 0 bases and the V segment lost 5 bases, leaving 3 bases of the junction unmatched. The CDR3 has 17 amino acids. The chain carries TRBV13 and TRBJ2-1; 14 bases are a match to TRBD2. The receptor's source is a young woman in good health and CMV-seronegative. The sequenced sample consisted of PBMCs. The DNA of the CDR3 is TGTGCCAGCAGCCGGGGACTAGCGGGAGTCTCCTACAATGAGCAGTTCTTC. Translating it yields CASSRGLAGVSYNEQFF.